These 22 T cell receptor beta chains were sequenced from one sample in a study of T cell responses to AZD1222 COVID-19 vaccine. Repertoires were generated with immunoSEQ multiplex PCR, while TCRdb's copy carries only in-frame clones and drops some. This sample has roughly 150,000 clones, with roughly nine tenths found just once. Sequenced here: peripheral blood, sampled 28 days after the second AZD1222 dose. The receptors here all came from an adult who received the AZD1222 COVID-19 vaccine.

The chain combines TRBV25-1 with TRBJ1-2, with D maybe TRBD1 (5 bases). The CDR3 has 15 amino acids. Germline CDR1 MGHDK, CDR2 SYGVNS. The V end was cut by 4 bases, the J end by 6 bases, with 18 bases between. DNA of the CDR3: TGTGCCAGCAGTGGGCCCGGGGGGGTTGCCGATGGCTACACCTTC. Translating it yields CASSGPGGVADGYTF.

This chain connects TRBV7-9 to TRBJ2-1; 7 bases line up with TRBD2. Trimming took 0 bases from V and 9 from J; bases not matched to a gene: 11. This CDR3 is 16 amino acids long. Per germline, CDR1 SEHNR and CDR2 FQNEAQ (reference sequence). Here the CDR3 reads CASSLALGGGGGEQFF. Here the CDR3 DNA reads TGTGCCAGCAGCTTAGCGCTAGGCGGGGGAGGAGGTGAGCAGTTCTTC.

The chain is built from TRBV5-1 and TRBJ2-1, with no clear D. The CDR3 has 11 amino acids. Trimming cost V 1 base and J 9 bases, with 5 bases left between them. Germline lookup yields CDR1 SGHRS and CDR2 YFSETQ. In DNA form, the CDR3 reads TGCGCCAGCAGCTTGATAGCTGAGCAGTTCTTC. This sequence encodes CASSLIAEQFF.

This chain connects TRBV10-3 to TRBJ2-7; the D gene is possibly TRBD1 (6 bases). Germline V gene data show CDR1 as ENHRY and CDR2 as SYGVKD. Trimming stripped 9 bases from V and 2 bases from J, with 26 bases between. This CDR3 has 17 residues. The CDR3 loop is CAISHITADRSPYEQYF. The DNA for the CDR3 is TGTGCCATTTCCCACATCACGGCCGACAGGTCACCCTACGAGCAGTACTTC.

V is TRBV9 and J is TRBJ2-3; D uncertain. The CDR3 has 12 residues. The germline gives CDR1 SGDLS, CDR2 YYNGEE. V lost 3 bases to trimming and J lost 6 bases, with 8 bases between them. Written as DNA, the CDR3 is TGTGCCAGCAGCGCCTTGGGGGATACGCAGTATTTT. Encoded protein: CASSALGDTQYF.

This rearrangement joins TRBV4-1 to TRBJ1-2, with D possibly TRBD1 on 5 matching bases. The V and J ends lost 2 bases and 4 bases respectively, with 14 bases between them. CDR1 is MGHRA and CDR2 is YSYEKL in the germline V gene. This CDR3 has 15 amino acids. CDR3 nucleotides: TGCGCCAGCAGCCAAAGTAGGGGCCTTGGCTATGGCTACACCTTC. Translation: CASSQSRGLGYGYTF.

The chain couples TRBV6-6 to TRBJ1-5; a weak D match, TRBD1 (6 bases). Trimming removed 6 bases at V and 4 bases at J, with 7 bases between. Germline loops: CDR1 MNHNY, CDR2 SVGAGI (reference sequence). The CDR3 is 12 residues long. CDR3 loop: CASRTGNQPQHF. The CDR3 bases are TGTGCCAGCAGGACAGGAAATCAGCCCCAGCATTTT.

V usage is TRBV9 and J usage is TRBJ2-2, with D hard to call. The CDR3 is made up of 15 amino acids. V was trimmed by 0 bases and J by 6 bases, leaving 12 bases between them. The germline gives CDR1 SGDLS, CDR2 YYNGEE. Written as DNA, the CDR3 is TGTGCCAGCAGCGTAGGCCGCCGCCATCCCGGGGAGCTGTTTTTT. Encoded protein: CASSVGRRHPGELFF.

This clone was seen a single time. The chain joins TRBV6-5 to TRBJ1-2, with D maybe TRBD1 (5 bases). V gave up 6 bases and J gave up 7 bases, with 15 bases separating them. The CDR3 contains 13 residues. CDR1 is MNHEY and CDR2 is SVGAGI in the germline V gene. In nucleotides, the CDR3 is TGTGCCAGCAGGTCTACAGGAACCGGTGGCTACACCTTC. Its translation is CASRSTGTGGYTF.

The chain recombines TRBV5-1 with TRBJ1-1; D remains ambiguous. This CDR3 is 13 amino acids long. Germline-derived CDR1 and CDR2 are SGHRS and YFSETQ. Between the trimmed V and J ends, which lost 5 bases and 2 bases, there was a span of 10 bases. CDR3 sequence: CASSLHANTEAFF. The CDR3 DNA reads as TGCGCCAGCAGTTTACACGCAAACACTGAAGCTTTCTTT.

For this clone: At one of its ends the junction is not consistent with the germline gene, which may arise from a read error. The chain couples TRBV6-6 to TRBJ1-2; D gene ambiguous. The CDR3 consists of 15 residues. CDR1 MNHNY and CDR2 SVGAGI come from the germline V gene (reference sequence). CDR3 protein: CASSNSLLPNYGYTF. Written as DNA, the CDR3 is TGTGCCAGCAGTAACTCACTACTACCTAACTATGGCTACACCTTC.

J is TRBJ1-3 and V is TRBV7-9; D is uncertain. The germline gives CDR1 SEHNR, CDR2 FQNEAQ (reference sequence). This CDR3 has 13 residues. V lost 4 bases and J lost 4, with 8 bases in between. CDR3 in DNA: TGTGCCAGCAGCTCTGGATCCGGAAACACCATATATTTT. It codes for CASSSGSGNTIYF.

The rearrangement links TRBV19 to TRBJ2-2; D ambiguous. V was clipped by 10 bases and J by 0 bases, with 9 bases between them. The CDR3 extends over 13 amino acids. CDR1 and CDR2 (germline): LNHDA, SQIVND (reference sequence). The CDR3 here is CATRGPNTGELFF. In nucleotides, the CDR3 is TGTGCCACCCGCGGCCCGAACACCGGGGAGCTGTTTTTT.

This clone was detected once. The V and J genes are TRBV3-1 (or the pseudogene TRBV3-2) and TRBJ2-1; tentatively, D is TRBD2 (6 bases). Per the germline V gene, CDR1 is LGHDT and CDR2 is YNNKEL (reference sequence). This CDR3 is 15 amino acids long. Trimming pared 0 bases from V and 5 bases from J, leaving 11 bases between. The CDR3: CASSQDRTGDNEQFF. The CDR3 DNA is TGTGCCAGCAGCCAAGATCGGACGGGGGACAATGAGCAGTTCTTC.

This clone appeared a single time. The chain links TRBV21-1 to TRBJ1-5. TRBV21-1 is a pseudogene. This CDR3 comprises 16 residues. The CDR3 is CASSHQRPPSNQPQHF. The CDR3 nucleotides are TGTGCCAGCAGTCATCAACGACCTCCTTCCAATCAGCCCCAGCATTTT.

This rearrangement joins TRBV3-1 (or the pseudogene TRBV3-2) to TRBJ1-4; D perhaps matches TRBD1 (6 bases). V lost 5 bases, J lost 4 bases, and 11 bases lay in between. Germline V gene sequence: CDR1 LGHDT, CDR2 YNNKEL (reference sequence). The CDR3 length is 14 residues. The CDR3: CASSTRGGNEKLFF. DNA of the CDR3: TGTGCCAGCAGCACAAGGGGGGGTAATGAAAAACTGTTTTTT.

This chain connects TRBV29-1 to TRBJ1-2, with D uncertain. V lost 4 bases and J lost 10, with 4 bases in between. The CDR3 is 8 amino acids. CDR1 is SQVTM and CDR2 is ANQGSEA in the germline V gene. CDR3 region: CSVGAYTF. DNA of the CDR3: TGCAGCGTTGGTGCCTACACCTTC.

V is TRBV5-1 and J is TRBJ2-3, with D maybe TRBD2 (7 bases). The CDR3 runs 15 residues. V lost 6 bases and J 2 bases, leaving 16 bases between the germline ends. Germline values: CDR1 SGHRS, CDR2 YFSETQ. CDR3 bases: TGCGCCAGCACTCGGGGGGCTGTGTACACAGATACGCAGTATTTT. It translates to CASTRGAVYTDTQYF.

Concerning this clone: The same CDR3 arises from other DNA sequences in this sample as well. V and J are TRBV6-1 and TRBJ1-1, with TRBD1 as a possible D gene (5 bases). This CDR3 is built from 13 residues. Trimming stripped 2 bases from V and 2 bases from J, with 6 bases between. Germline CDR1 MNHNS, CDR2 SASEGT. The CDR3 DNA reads TGTGCCAGCAGTGAATGGGGCAACACTGAAGCTTTCTTT. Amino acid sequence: CASSEWGNTEAFF.

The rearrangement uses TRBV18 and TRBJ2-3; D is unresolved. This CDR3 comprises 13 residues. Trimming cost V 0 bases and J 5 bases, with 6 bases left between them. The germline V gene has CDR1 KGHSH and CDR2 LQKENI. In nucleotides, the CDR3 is TGTGCCAGCTCACCACCTTCTGGAGATACGCAGTATTTT. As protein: CASSPPSGDTQYF.

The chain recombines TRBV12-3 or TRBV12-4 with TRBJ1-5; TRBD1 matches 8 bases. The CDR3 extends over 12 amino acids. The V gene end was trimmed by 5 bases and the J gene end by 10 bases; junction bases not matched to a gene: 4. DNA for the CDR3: TGTGCCAGCAGTCTAGACAGGGGACCCCAGCATTTT. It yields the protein CASSLDRGPQHF.

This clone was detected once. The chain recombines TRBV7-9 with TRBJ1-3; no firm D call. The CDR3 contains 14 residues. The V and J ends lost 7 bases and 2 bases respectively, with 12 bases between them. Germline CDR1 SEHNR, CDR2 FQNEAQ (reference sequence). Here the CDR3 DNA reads TGTGCCAGCACCGGCGACGGGGCTGGAAACACCATATATTTT. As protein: CASTGDGAGNTIYF.